Below are 21 T cell receptor beta chains sequenced from a single sample in a study of CXCR3-negative and CXCR3-positive naive CD8 T cells. TRB cDNA was prepared as libraries by UMI-labeled 5' RACE. For each CDR3 protein, TCRdb gives one entry from its re-call of the 5' RACE reads, without DNA. The listing records around 140,000 distinct CDR3 sequences. Broader study findings: Naive cells with CXCR3 showed TRB CDR3s that were more hydrophobic than those in CXCR3-negative naive cells.

No antigen has been identified for these receptors. The sequenced material came from naive CXCR3+ CD8+ T cells from blood. Sample subset: CD45RO-CCR7+CD27+CD95- naive CD8+ T cells expressing CXCR3 (TNR3+). Receptors originate from a human donor in good health. Some clones in this sample may be carry-over from other donors' samples.

The CDR3 reads CSARDPGVSYEQYF. V usage is TRBV20-1 and J usage is TRBJ2-7; without DNA, the TCRdb call of TRBD1 cannot be checked. The CDR3 spans 14 residues. Germline V gives CDR1 DFQATT, CDR2 SNEGSKA (reference sequence).

This sequence joins TRBV15 and TRBJ2-7; the TCRdb D gene call, TRBD1, has no DNA to confirm it. Germline V gene data show CDR1 as LNHNV and CDR2 as YYDKDF (reference sequence). CDR3 length: 12 residues. The CDR3 protein is CATSSPGYEQYF.

The rearrangement links TRBV29-1 to TRBJ2-7. The CDR3 totals 13 residues. Germline assignment: CDR1 SQVTM and CDR2 ANQGSEA. The CDR3 sequence is CSVDDGYSYEQYF.

CDR3 loop: CASSSPISEQFF. This rearrangement joins TRBV7-9 to TRBJ2-1. The CDR3 totals 12 residues. Germline V lookup: CDR1 SEHNR, CDR2 FQNEAQ (reference sequence). Complete variable domain (other parts from reference TRBV7-9 and TRBJ2-1): DTGVSQNPRHKITKRGQNVTFRCDPISEHNRLYWYRQTLGQGPEFLTYFQNEAQLEKSRLLSDRFSAERPKGSFSTLEIQRTEQGDSAMYLCASSSPISEQFFGPGTRLTVL.

The V and J genes are TRBV5-1 and TRBJ1-2; without DNA, the TCRdb call of TRBD1 cannot be checked. Germline V gene sequence: CDR1 SGHRS, CDR2 YFSETQ. The CDR3 contains 14 residues. The CDR3 spells CASSWEDRSYGYTF.

V and J are TRBV5-1 and TRBJ2-7; with no DNA, the TCRdb D assignment of TRBD1 cannot be verified. This CDR3 is built from 16 residues. CDR1 and CDR2 (germline): SGHRS, YFSETQ. This chain's CDR3 is CASSPQPGQGGYEQYF.

The chain recombines TRBV30 with TRBJ2-7; the D call of TRBD1 rests on TCRdb alone, since no DNA is present to check it. The CDR3 covers 13 residues. CDR1 GTSNPN and CDR2 SVGIG come from the germline V gene (reference sequence). The chain's CDR3 is CAWSGGRGYEQYF.

The CDR3 reads CASSAALNTGELFF. This chain joins TRBV5-4 and TRBJ2-2. Germline V gene lookup returns CDR1 SGHNT and CDR2 YYREEE (reference sequence). CDR3 length equals 14 residues.

The chain carries TRBV7-6 and TRBJ2-1; TCRdb proposes TRBD2, but this gene call is untestable without DNA. CDR1 is SGHVS, CDR2 FNYEAQ, per germline. This CDR3 comprises 17 residues. The CDR3 loop is CASSPYVGTRANNEQFF.

The V call is TRBV19, the J call TRBJ1-2; with no DNA, the TCRdb D assignment of TRBD1 cannot be verified. The germline V gene encodes CDR1 LNHDA and CDR2 SQIVND (reference sequence). The CDR3 spans 15 residues. CDR3 loop: CASSTWTGGNYGYTF.

The CDR3 reads CASRGQGAKGYEQYF. This chain links TRBV12-3 or TRBV12-4 with TRBJ2-7; as DNA is missing, the TRBD1 call by TCRdb cannot be tested. This CDR3 spans 15 amino acids.

Here the CDR3 reads CASSVQETQYF. The chain carries TRBV5-1 and TRBJ2-5. Germline V gives CDR1 SGHRS, CDR2 YFSETQ. This CDR3 has 11 amino acids.

The V gene is TRBV28, the J gene TRBJ2-1; TCRdb lists TRBD1, though no DNA is available to test this call. CDR1 and CDR2 from the germline V gene are MDHEN and SYDVKM. This CDR3 is built from 15 residues. The CDR3 sequence is CASSSPIDSPTEQFF. Supplemented by reference TRBV28 and TRBJ2-1, the full variable domain reads DVKVTQSSRYLVKRTGEKVFLECVQDMDHENMFWYRQDPGLGLRLIYFSYDVKMKEKGDIPEGYSVSREKKERFSLILESASTNQTSMYLCASSSPIDSPTEQFFGPGTRLTVL.

The chain uses TRBV30 and TRBJ2-7; without DNA, the TCRdb call of TRBD1 cannot be checked. Germline loops: CDR1 GTSNPN, CDR2 SVGIG (reference sequence). This CDR3 is built from 13 residues. CDR3 residues: CAWSVLSGSEQYF.

V usage is TRBV15 and J usage is TRBJ2-1. This CDR3 is 17 amino acids long. Germline V gene data show CDR1 as LNHNV and CDR2 as YYDKDF (reference sequence). This CDR3 is CATSKDLSLDGYNEQFF.

The V call is TRBV7-6, the J call TRBJ2-7. The CDR3 is made up of 15 amino acids. CDR1 and CDR2 (germline): SGHVS, FNYEAQ. This CDR3 reads CASSLAPDQYYEQYF.

The chain recombines TRBV28 with TRBJ2-2; the TCRdb D gene call, TRBD2, has no DNA to confirm it. The CDR3 is 16 amino acids. Germline CDR1 is MDHEN and CDR2 is SYDVKM. The CDR3 reads CASSHSLAEHTGELFF. Filled out from reference TRBV28 and TRBJ2-2, the complete variable domain reads DVKVTQSSRYLVKRTGEKVFLECVQDMDHENMFWYRQDPGLGLRLIYFSYDVKMKEKGDIPEGYSVSREKKERFSLILESASTNQTSMYLCASSHSLAEHTGELFFGEGSRLTVL.

This chain links TRBV29-1 with TRBJ2-7; as DNA is missing, the TRBD2 call by TCRdb cannot be tested. Germline V gives CDR1 SQVTM, CDR2 ANQGSEA. The CDR3 runs 13 residues. This CDR3 reads CSVLPRSSYEQYF.

This chain connects TRBV29-1 to TRBJ2-2; checking the TCRdb D call of TRBD1 is not possible without DNA. Germline V gene data show CDR1 as SQVTM and CDR2 as ANQGSEA. The CDR3 consists of 13 residues. CDR3 protein: CSVEGAVTGELFF.

The chain recombines TRBV7-8 with TRBJ2-3; TCRdb returns TRBD1, unconfirmable since there is no DNA. The CDR3 is 14 residues long. Per germline, CDR1 SGHVS and CDR2 FQNEAQ. CDR3 sequence reads: CASSLGQTTDTQYF. The variable domain in full, with the rest retrieved from reference TRBV7-8 and TRBJ2-3, is GAGVSQSPRYKVAKRGQDVALRCDPISGHVSLFWYQQALGQGPEFLTYFQNEAQLDKSGLPSDRFFAERPEGSVSTLKIQRTQQEDSAVYLCASSLGQTTDTQYFGPGTRLTVL.

The J gene is TRBJ2-5, the V gene TRBV11-2. Germline CDR1 and CDR2: SGHAT and FQNNGV. The CDR3 covers 15 residues. The CDR3 spells CASSLLGVYQETQYF.